This T cell receptor beta chain comes out of a study of cytomegalovirus exposure and HLA in healthy donors. Points from the study as a whole: As immune exposure information, only CMV serostatus was available.

Of note for this clone: Its antigen is not identified.

A multiplex PCR was run with 60 Vbeta primers and 13 Jbeta primers. The method was immunoSEQ multiplex PCR; TCRdb's version includes in-frame clones alone and lacks a portion of them. The repertoire has about 160,000 clones, over 75% of them found once; the top ten carry approximately 2.1%. Per germline, CDR1 MDHEN and CDR2 SYDVKM. The CDR3 sequence is 16 residues long. The V segment lost 0 bases and the J segment 1 base; nucleotides outside the gene matches: 4. The J gene is TRBJ2-7, the V gene TRBV28; 9 nucleotides align to TRBD2. Sequenced: PBMCs. The clonotype comes from a woman aged 18-30 years in good health and CMV-seronegative. CDR3 amino acids: CASSLWASGTSYEQYF. DNA of the CDR3: TGTGCCAGCAGTTTATGGGCTAGCGGGACATCCTACGAGCAGTACTTC.